This T cell receptor (beta chain) originates from a study of blood T cell repertoires in COVID-19. Study details: T cells, B-cell-depleted T cells, or PBMCs supplied cDNA or gDNA.

Some clones are missing from TCRdb's copy, which holds only in-frame ones; the method was immunoSEQ multiplex PCR. The sample includes some 200,000 clones, roughly nine tenths of them seen just once. Allocation to cohorts depended on clinical history reported by the participants. This CDR3 contains 16 residues. The germline V gene has CDR1 PRHDT and CDR2 FYEKMQ (reference sequence). V lost 5 bases and J lost 3; bases outside the gene matches: 5. The sequence came from a woman in her twenties or thirties who had recovered from COVID-19. The V and J genes are TRBV13 and TRBJ2-1, with TRBD2 identical over 12 bases. Specimen: PBMCs or T cells enriched from blood (not recorded which). CDR3 in DNA: TGTGCCAGCAGCGGACGGACTAGCGGGAACTACAATGAGCAGTTCTTC. Translating gives CASSGRTSGNYNEQFF.